This record looks at one T cell receptor beta chain sequence and its context. This entry belongs to a study of blood T cell repertoires in COVID-19. The CDR3 has 14 residues. The germline V gene encodes CDR1 ENHRY and CDR2 SYGVKD. After removal of 10 bases from V and 0 bases from J, the junction contained 8 bases not matched to a gene. Here immunoSEQ multiplex PCR was the method, and the copy in TCRdb shows in-frame clones only, minus some. The sample has 200,000 to 300,000 clones; 70% to 90% are singletons. The TCR sequence derives from a man between 18 and 29 years old with active or convalescent COVID-19. The sequencing input was peripheral blood. V is TRBV10-3 and J is TRBJ2-7, with 8 bases fitting TRBD2. The CDR3 DNA reads as TGTGCCACCACCGGGACTAGAGGCTCCTACGAGCAGTACTTC. It codes for CATTGTRGSYEQYF.